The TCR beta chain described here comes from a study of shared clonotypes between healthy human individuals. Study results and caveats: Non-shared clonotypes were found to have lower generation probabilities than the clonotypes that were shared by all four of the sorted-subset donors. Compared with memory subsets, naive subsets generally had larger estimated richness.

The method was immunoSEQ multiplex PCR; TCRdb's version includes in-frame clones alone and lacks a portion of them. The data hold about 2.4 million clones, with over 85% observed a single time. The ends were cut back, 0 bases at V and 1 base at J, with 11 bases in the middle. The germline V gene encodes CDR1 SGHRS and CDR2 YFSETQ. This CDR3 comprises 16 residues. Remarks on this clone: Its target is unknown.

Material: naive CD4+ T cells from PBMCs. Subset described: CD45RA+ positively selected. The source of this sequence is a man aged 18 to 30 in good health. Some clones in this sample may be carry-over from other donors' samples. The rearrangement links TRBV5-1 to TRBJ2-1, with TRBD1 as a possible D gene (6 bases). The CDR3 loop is CASSLVQGASYNEQFF. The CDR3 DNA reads TGCGCCAGCAGCTTGGTACAGGGTGCTTCCTACAATGAGCAGTTCTTC.